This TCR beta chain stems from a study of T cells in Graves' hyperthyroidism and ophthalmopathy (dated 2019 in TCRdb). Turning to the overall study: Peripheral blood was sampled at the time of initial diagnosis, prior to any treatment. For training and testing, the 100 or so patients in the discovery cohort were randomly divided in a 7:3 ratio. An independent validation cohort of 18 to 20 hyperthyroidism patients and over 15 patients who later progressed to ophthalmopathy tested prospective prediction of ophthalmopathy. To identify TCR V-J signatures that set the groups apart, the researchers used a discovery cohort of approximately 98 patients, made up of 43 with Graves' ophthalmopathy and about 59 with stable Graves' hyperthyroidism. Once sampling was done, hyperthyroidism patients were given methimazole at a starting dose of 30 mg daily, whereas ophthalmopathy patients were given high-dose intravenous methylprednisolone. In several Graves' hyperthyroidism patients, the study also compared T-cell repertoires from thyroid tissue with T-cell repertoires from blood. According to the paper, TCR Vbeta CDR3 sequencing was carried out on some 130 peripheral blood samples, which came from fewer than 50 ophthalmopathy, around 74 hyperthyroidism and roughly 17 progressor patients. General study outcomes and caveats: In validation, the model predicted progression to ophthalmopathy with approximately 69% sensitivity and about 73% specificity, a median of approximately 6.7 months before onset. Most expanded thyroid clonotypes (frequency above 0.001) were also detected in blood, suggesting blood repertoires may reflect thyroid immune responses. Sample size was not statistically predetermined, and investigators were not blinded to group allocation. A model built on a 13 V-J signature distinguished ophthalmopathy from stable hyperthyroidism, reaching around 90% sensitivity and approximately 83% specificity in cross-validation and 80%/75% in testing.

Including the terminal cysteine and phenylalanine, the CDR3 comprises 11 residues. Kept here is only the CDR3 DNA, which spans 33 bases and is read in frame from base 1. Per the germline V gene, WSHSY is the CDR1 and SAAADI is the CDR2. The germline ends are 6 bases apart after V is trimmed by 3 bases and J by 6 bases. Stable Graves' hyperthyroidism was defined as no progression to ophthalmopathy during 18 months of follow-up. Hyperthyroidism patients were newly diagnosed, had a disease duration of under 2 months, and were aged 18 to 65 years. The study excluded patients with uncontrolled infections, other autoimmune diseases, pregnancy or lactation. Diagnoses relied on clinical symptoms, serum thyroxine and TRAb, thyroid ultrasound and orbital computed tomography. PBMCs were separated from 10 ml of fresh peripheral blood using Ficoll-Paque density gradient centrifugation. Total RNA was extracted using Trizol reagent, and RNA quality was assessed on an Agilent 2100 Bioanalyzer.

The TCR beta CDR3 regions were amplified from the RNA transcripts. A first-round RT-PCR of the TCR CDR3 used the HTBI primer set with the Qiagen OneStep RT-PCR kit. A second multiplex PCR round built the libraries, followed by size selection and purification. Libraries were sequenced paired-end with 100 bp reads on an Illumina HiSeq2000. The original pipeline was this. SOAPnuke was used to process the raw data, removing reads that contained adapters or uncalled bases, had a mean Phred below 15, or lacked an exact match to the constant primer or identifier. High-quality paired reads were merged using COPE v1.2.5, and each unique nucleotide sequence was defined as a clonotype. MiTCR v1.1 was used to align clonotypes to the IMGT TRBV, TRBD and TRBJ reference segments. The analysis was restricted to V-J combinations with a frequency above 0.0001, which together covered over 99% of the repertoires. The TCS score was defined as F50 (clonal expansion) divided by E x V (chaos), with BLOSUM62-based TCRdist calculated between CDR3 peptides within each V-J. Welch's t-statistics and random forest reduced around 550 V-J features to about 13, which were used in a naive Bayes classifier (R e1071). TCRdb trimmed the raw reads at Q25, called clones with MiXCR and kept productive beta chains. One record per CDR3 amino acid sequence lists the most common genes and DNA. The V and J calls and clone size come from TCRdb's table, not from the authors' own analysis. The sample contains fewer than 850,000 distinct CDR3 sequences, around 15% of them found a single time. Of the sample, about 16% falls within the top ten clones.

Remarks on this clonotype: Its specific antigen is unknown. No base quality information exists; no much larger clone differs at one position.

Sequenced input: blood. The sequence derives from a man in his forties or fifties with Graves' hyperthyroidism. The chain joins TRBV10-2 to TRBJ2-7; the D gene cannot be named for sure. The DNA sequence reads TGCGCCAGCAGTGAATCTAGCGAGCAGTACTTC. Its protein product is CASSESSEQYF.